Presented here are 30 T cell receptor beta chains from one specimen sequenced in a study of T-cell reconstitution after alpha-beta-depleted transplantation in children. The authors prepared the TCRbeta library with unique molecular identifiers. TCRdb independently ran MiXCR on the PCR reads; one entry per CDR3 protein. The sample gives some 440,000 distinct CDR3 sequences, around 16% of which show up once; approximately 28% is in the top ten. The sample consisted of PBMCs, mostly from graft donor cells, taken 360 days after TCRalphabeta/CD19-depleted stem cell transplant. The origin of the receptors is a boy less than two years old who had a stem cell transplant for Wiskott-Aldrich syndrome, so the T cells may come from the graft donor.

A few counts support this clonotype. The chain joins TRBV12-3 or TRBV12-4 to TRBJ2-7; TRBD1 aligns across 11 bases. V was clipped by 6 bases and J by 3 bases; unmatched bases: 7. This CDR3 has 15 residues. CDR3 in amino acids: CASSVRDRGIYEQYF. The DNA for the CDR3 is TGTGCCAGCAGCGTCCGGGACAGGGGGATCTACGAGCAGTACTTC.

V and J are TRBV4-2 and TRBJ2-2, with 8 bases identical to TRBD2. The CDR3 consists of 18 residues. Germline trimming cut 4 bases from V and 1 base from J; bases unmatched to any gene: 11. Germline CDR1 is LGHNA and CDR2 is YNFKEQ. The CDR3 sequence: CASSREKGGGWNTGELFF. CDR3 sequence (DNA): TGTGCCAGCAGCCGTGAAAAAGGCGGGGGGTGGAACACCGGGGAGCTGTTTTTT.

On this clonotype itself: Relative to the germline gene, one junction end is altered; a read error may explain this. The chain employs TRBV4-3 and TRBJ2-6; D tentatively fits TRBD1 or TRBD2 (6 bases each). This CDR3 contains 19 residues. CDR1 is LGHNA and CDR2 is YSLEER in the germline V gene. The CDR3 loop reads CAGSQGGYRARAGANVLTF. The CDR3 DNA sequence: TGCGCCGGCAGCCAAGGGGGGTATAGGGCTAGAGCTGGGGCCAACGTCCTGACTTTC.

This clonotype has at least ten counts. The CDR3 reads CASSQGTGYEQYF. The CDR3 DNA reads as TGCGCCAGCAGCCAGGGGACAGGCTACGAGCAGTACTTC. The chain joins TRBV4-1 to TRBJ2-7, with TRBD1 identical over 8 bases. The CDR3 contains 13 residues. Looked up from germline, CDR1 is MGHRA and CDR2 is YSYEKL. V shed 3 bases, J shed 3 bases, and the junction held 1 base outside the gene matches.

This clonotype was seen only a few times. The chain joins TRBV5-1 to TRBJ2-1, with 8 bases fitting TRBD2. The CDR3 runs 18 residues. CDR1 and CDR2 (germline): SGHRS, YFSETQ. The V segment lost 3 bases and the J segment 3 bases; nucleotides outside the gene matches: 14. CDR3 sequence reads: CASSYYTLAGPVYNEQFF. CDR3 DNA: TGCGCCAGCAGCTACTACACCCTAGCGGGTCCCGTCTACAATGAGCAGTTCTTC.

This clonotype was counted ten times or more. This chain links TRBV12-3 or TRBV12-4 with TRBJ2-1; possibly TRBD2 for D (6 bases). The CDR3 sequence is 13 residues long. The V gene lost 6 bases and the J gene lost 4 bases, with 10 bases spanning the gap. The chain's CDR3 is CASSLTSYNEQFF. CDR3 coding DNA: TGTGCCAGCAGCCTGACTAGTTACAATGAGCAGTTCTTC.

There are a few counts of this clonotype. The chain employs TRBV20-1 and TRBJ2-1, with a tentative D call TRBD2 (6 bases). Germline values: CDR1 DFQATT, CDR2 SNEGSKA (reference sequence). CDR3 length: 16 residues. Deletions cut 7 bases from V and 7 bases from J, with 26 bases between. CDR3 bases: TGCAGTGTTCAGACTAGGAGCCCCGTCGGGAATAATGAGCAGTTCTTC. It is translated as CSVQTRSPVGNNEQFF.

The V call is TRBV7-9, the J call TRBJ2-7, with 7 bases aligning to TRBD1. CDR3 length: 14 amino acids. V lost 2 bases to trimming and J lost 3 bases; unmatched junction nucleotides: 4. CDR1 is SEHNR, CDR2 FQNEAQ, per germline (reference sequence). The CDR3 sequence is CASSLIDRDYEQYF. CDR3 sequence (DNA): TGTGCCAGCAGCTTAATAGACAGGGACTACGAGCAGTACTTC.

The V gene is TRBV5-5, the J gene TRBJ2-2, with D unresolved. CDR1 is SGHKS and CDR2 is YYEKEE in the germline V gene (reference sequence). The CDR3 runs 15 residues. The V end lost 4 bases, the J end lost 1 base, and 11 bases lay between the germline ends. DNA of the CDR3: TGTGCCAGCAGCCCAACCCCAGTGAACACCGGGGAGCTGTTTTTT. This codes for CASSPTPVNTGELFF.

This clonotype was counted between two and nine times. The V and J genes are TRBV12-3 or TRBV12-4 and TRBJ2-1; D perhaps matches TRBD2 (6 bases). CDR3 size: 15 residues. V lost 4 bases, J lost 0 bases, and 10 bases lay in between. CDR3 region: CASSSRDHSYNEQFF. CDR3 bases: TGTGCCAGCAGTTCGCGGGACCACTCCTACAATGAGCAGTTCTTC.

CDR3 DNA: TGTGCCAGCTCCACAGGGGGACTTGCAAACATTCAGTACTTC. Its protein is CASSTGGLANIQYF. V is TRBV18 and J is TRBJ2-4; 8 nucleotides line up with TRBD1. J gave up 6 bases and V 6 bases, and 7 bases lay outside the gene matches. The length of the CDR3 is 14 residues. Germline assignment: CDR1 KGHSH and CDR2 LQKENI.

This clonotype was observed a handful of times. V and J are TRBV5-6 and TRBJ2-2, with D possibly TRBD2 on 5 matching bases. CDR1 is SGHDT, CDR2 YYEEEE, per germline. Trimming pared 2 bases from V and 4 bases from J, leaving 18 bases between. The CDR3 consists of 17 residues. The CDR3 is CASSFRGNSFSTGELFF. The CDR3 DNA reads TGTGCCAGCAGCTTTCGAGGGAACTCGTTTAGCACCGGGGAGCTGTTTTTT.

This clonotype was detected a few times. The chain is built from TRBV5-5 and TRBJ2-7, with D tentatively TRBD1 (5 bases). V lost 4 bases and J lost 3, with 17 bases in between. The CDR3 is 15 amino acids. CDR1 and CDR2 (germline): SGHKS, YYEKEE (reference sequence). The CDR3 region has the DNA TGTGCCAGCAGCACGGGTCTGACAGCTATCTACGAGCAGTACTTC. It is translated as CASSTGLTAIYEQYF.

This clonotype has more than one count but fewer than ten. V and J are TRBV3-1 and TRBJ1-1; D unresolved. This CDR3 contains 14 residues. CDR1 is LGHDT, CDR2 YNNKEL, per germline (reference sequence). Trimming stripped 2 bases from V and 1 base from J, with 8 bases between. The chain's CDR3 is CASSQTTRNTEAFF. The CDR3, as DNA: TGTGCCAGCAGCCAAACGACCAGGAACACTGAAGCTTTCTTT.

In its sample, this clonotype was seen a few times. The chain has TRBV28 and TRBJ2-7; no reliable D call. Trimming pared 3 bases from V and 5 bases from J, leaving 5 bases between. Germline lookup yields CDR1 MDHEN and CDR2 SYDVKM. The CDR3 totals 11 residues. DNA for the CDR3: TGTGCCAGCAGTTTTGAGAACGAGCAGTACTTC. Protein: CASSFENEQYF.

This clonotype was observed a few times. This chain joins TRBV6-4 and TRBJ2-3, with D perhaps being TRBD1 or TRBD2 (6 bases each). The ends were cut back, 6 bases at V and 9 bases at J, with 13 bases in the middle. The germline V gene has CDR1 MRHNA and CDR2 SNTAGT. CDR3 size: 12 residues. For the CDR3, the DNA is TGTGCCAGCAGCCCAGGAGGGGGGACGCAGTATTTT. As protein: CASSPGGGTQYF.

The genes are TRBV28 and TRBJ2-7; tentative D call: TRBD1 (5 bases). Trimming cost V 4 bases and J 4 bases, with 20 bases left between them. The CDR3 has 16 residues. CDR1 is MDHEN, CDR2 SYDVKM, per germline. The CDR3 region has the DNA TGTGCCAGCAGTTCACCGGACACCACCCGGTGGTACGAGCAGTACTTC. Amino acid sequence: CASSSPDTTRWYEQYF.

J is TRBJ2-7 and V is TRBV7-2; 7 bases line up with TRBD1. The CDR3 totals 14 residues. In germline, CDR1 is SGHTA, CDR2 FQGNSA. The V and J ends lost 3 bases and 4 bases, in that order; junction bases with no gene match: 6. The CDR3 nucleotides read TGTGCCAGCAGCTTGGGACAGTCCCCTTACGAGCAGTACTTC. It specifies CASSLGQSPYEQYF.

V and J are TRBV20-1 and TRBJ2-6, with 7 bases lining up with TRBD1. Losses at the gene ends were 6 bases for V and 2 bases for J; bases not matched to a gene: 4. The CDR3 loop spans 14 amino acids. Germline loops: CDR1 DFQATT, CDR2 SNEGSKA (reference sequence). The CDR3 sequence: CSASTGAGANVLTF. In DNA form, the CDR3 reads TGCAGTGCGAGTACAGGGGCTGGGGCCAACGTCCTGACTTTC.

CDR3 in DNA: TGTGCCAGCAGTTTCGCAGGGAGCTCCTACAATGAGCAGTTCTTC. It encodes CASSFAGSSYNEQFF. This chain joins TRBV28 and TRBJ2-1; D tentatively fits TRBD1 or TRBD2 (5 bases each). Germline CDR1 MDHEN, CDR2 SYDVKM. Between the trimmed V and J ends, which lost 3 bases and 0 bases, there was a span of 9 bases. The CDR3 spans 15 residues.

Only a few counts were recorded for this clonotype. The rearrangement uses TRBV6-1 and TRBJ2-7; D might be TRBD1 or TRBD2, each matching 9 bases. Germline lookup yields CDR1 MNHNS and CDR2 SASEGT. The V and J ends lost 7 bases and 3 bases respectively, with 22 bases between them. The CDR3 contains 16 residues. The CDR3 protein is CASTPAGGTGSYEQYF. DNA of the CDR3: TGTGCCAGCACTCCCGCGGGGGGGACAGGGAGCTACGAGCAGTACTTC.

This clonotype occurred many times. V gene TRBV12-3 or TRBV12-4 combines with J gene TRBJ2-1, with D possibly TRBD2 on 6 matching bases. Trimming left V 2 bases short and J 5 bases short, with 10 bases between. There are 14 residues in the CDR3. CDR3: CASSLRGSHNEQFF. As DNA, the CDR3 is TGTGCCAGCAGTTTACGGGGGTCCCACAATGAGCAGTTCTTC.

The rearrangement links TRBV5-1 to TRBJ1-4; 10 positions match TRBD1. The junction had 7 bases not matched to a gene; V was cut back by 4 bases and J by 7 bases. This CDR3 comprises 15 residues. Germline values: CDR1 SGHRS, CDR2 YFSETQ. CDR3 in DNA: TGCGCCAGCAGCACGGGACAGGGGATAAGTGAAAAACTGTTTTTT. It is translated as CASSTGQGISEKLFF.

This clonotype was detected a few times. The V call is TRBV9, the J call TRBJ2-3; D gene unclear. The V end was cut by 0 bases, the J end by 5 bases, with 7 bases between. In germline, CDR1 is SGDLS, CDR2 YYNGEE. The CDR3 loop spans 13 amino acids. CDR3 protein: CASSVDRRDTQYF. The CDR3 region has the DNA TGTGCCAGCAGCGTAGATCGACGAGATACGCAGTATTTT.

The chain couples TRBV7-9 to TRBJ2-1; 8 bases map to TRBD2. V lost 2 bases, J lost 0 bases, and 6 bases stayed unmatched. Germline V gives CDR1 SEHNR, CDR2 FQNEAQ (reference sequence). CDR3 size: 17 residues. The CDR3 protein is CASSLPGGGPSYNEQFF. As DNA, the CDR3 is TGTGCCAGCAGCTTACCCGGGGGGGGGCCCTCCTACAATGAGCAGTTCTTC.

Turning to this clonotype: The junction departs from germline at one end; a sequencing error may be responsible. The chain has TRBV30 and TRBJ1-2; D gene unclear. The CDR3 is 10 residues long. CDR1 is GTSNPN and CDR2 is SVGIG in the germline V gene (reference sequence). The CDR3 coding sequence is TGTACCTGGAGTGCGGTTGGCTACACCTTC. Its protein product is CTWSAVGYTF.

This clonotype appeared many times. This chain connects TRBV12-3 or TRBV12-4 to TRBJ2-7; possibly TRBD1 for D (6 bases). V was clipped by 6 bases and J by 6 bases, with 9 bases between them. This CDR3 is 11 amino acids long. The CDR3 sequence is CASSLRGEQYF. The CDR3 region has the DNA TGTGCCAGCAGCCTCAGGGGCGAGCAGTACTTC.

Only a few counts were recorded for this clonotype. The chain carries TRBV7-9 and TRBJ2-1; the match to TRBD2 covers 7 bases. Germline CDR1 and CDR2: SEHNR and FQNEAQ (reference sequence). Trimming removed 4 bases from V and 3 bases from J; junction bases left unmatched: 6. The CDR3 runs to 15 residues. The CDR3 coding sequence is TGTGCCAGCAGCTCCGGACTAGGTTTCTACAATGAGCAGTTCTTC. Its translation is CASSSGLGFYNEQFF. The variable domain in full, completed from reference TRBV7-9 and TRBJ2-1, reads DTGVSQNPRHKITKRGQNVTFRCDPISEHNRLYWYRQTLGQGPEFLTYFQNEAQLEKSRLLSDRFSAERPKGSFSTLEIQRTEQGDSAMYLCASSSGLGFYNEQFFGPGTRLTVL.

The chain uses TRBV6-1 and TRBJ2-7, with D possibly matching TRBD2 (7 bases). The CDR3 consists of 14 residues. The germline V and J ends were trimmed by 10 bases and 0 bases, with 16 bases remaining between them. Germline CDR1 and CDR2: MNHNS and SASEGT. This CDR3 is CAISGRGFSYEQYF. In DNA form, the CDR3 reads TGTGCCATCTCAGGGAGGGGGTTCTCCTACGAGCAGTACTTC.

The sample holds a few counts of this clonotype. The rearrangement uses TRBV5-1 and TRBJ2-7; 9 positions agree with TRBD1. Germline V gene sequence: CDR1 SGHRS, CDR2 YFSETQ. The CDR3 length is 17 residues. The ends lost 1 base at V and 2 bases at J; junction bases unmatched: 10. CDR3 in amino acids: CASSLSRGGQGTYEQYF. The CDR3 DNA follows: TGCGCCAGCAGCTTGAGTAGAGGGGGACAGGGTACCTACGAGCAGTACTTC.